Described below is a single T cell receptor (beta chain) sequence and its context. The CDR3 spans 15 residues. The germline V gene encodes CDR1 SGHTA and CDR2 FQGTGA. Trimming took 5 bases from V and 5 from J, leaving 15 bases between them. Repertoires were generated with immunoSEQ multiplex PCR, while TCRdb's copy carries only in-frame clones and drops some. The sample includes 90,000 to 120,000 clones, about 85% of them seen just once. The data derive from a study of PD-L1 blockade in urothelial cancer. The source was PBMCs, collected around atezolizumab (anti-PD-L1) treatment. The sequence came from a man aged 50 to 60 with urothelial cancer. The V and J genes are TRBV7-3 and TRBJ2-2, with D possibly being TRBD1 (6 bases). In nucleotides, the CDR3 is TGTGCCAGCAGCCCCGGACAGCCATTAACCGGGGAGCTGTTTTTT. Translated: CASSPGQPLTGELFF.